This T cell receptor (beta chain) was obtained from a study of EBV T-cell therapy then PD-1 blockade in nasopharyngeal carcinoma (dated by TCRdb to the early 2020s). According to the germline V gene, CDR1 reads MNHEY and CDR2 reads SVGEGT. The CDR3 runs 14 amino acids, cysteine and phenylalanine included. Solely the CDR3 DNA is kept, with 42 bases framed from the first base. V sheds 5 bases and J sheds 7 bases, leaving 12 bases between their ends. On this clone itself: The antigen this receptor binds is unknown. One base away there is no much larger clone; base qualities are not given.

What the treatment or condition label conveys for this sample: AdE1-LMPpoly-expanded autologous EBV-specific T-cell therapy followed by anti-PD-1 nivolumab. Genomic DNA was extracted from sorted cells using the Qiagen DNeasy Kit. Deep sequencing of the TCR beta chain was done on the immunoSEQ platform. The published analysis was carried out like this. Repertoire data analysis was performed with the immunoSEQ Analyzer software. Held by TCRdb, this immuneACCESS table contains in-frame sequences only and omits some clones. Under half of the omission traces to an unresolved V gene where checked; the cause of the rest is unknown. From that table come the V and J calls and clone size; the DNA was used to work out D and trimming. In this sample the table shows 20,000 to 25,000 clones, 82% of which occur a single time. Of the sample, more than 20% falls within the top ten clones.

This TCR was sampled from a man aged 35 to 55 with nasopharyngeal carcinoma. Here the sequenced sample was CD8+ T cells from blood, taken at day -245 from a patient whose treatment included autologous EBV-specific T cells and nivolumab. In this chain, TRBV6-2 or TRBV6-3 is recombined with TRBJ1-6, with TRBD1 perhaps the D gene, on 5 matching bases. The nucleotide sequence reads as follows: TGTGCCAGCAGTCCGCCCGGGGACAATTCACCCCTCCACTTT. Protein translation: CASSPPGDNSPLHF.